The 27 T cell receptor beta chains listed next were all sequenced from one sample in a study of cytomegalovirus exposure and HLA in healthy donors. The PCR employed 60 Vbeta primers together with 13 Jbeta primers. Repertoires were generated with immunoSEQ multiplex PCR, while TCRdb's copy carries only in-frame clones and drops some. The sample carries 150,000 to 200,000 clones, 80% recorded once. The specimen was PBMCs. Receptors originate from a man in his forties in good health and CMV-seronegative.

V usage is TRBV5-1 and J usage is TRBJ2-7, with D perhaps TRBD1 (5 bases). The CDR3 is 14 residues long. The V end was cut by 0 bases, the J end by 5 bases, with 12 bases between. The V gene's germline CDR1 is SGHRS and CDR2 YFSETQ. In DNA form, the CDR3 reads TGCGCCAGCAGCTTGGAAGCCGGCAGGGACGAGCAGTACTTC. Encoded protein: CASSLEAGRDEQYF.

The rearrangement joins TRBV30 to TRBJ2-7; 10 nucleotides agree with TRBD1. Germline V gives CDR1 GTSNPN, CDR2 SVGIG (reference sequence). CDR3 length: 13 residues. V shed 2 bases, J shed 6 bases, and the junction held 4 bases outside the gene matches. CDR3 region: CAWSPRTGGEQYF. DNA of the CDR3: TGTGCCTGGAGTCCGCGGACAGGGGGCGAGCAGTACTTC.

The CDR3 sequence: CASSPGGLGANVLTF. CDR3 coding DNA: TGCGCCAGCAGCCCCGGGGGTCTGGGGGCCAACGTCCTGACTTTC. The chain recombines TRBV4-3 with TRBJ2-6; TRBD2 is a possible D gene (6 bases). Germline assignment: CDR1 LGHNA and CDR2 YSLEER. CDR3 length equals 15 residues. V lost 4 bases to trimming and J lost 4 bases, with 11 bases between them.

This rearrangement joins TRBV7-7 to TRBJ2-5, with 8 nucleotides matching TRBD1. Trimming at V came to 5 bases and at J to 4 bases, leaving 6 bases not matched to a gene. This CDR3 comprises 14 residues. CDR1 and CDR2 (germline): SSHAT, FNYEAQ (reference sequence). CDR3 nucleotides: TGTGCCAGCAGCCTCAGGGGGCTCTCAGAGACCCAGTACTTC. Translation gives CASSLRGLSETQYF.

J is TRBJ1-1 and V is TRBV4-1; D remains ambiguous. V lost 0 bases to trimming and J lost 7 bases, with 6 bases between them. The germline V gene encodes CDR1 MGHRA and CDR2 YSYEKL. The CDR3 covers 12 residues. For the CDR3, the DNA is TGCGCCAGCAGCCAAGATCAGGTTGAAGCTTTCTTT. This sequence encodes CASSQDQVEAFF.

This chain joins TRBV6-1 and TRBJ2-4; D remains unclear. Between the trimmed V and J ends, which lost 1 base and 0 bases, there was a span of 16 bases. This CDR3 region has 18 residues. Germline CDR1 is MNHNS and CDR2 is SASEGT. CDR3 nucleotides: TGTGCCAGCAGTGAAGGGCCAGCGATACACCTAGCCAAAAACATTCAGTACTTC. Encoded protein: CASSEGPAIHLAKNIQYF.

The chain employs TRBV5-4 and TRBJ1-1; TRBD1 agrees at 8 bases. Germline assignment: CDR1 SGHNT and CDR2 YYREEE (reference sequence). This CDR3 has 15 residues. The junction had 7 bases not matched to a gene; V was cut back by 4 bases and J by 2 bases. As DNA, the CDR3 is TGTGCCAGCAGCAACCCCGGGACAGGCAACACTGAAGCTTTCTTT. This sequence encodes CASSNPGTGNTEAFF.

The rearrangement uses TRBV9 and TRBJ1-2; 7 bases map to TRBD1. Unmatched junction bases numbered 10, after V lost 4 bases and J lost 7 bases. Germline V gene data show CDR1 as SGDLS and CDR2 as YYNGEE. This CDR3 comprises 14 residues. The CDR3 DNA follows: TGTGCCAGCAGCCCTGAGGACAGGTCGGGTGGCTACACCTTC. Protein product: CASSPEDRSGGYTF.

The chain has TRBV9 and TRBJ2-5; a possible D gene is TRBD1 (6 bases). Germline CDR1 and CDR2: SGDLS and YYNGEE. This CDR3 spans 12 amino acids. Deletions cut 3 bases from V and 5 bases from J, with 8 bases between. For the CDR3, the DNA is TGTGCCAGCAGCGGGCAGGGGGAGACCCAGTACTTC. Translated: CASSGQGETQYF.

The genes are TRBV19 and TRBJ1-2, with D unresolved. V was pared by 6 bases and J by 4 bases, with 12 bases between. Germline V gene lookup returns CDR1 LNHDA and CDR2 SQIVND (reference sequence). CDR3 length: 13 amino acids. This CDR3 reads CASRPGVGYGYTF. Here the CDR3 DNA reads TGTGCCAGTAGACCGGGAGTCGGCTATGGCTACACCTTC.

V is TRBV6-5 and J is TRBJ2-7, with a weak D call TRBD2 (5 bases). The CDR3 covers 15 residues. From germline, CDR1 is MNHEY and CDR2 SVGAGI. Trimming shortened V by 5 bases and J by 7 bases, and 21 bases separated the two germline ends. This chain's CDR3 is CASSTGLGRTGEQYF. CDR3 bases: TGTGCCAGCAGTACGGGGTTGGGCAGGACGGGGGAGCAGTACTTC.

V usage is TRBV18 and J usage is TRBJ2-1; 13 positions match TRBD2. From germline, CDR1 is KGHSH and CDR2 LQKENI. The length of the CDR3 is 15 residues. V lost 6 bases and J lost 7; bases outside the gene matches: 6. CDR3 nucleotides: TGTGCCAGCTCCGGGACTAGCGGGAAGTTGAATGAGCAGTTCTTC. Amino acids: CASSGTSGKLNEQFF. Using reference TRBV18 and TRBJ2-1 for the parts outside the CDR3, the full variable domain is NAGVMQNPRHLVRRRGQEARLRCSPMKGHSHVYWYRQLPEEGLKFMVYLQKENIIDESGMPKERFSAEFPKEGPSILRIQQVVRGDSAAYFCASSGTSGKLNEQFFGPGTRLTVL.

This clone was picked up a small number of times. The junction and the germline gene differ at one end; a read error may be behind it. The V call is TRBV4-3, the J call TRBJ2-2; D is unclear. This CDR3 has 15 amino acids. From germline, CDR1 is LGHNA and CDR2 YSLEER. CDR3 DNA: TGCGCCAGCAGCCAAGACCAGAGGAACAACGGGGAGCTGTTTTTT. Its protein product is CASSQDQRNNGELFF.

The V and J genes are TRBV27 and TRBJ2-5; TRBD2 matches 9 bases. Germline trimming cut 2 bases from V and 1 base from J; bases unmatched to any gene: 5. The CDR3 covers 16 residues. The germline gives CDR1 MNHEY, CDR2 SMNVEV (reference sequence). The CDR3 DNA reads TGTGCCAGCAGTTTAAGGGTTAGCGGGGGCCAAGAGACCCAGTACTTC. Protein product: CASSLRVSGGQETQYF.

In its sample, this clone was seen a few times. The rearrangement uses TRBV10-3 and TRBJ1-1; the D is unclear. Germline V gives CDR1 ENHRY, CDR2 SYGVKD. V was trimmed by 0 bases and J by 2 bases, leaving 13 bases between them. The CDR3 is 16 amino acids. CDR3 nucleotide sequence: TGTGCCATCAGTGAGTCGATGGCCGGCGGTAACACTGAAGCTTTCTTT. It codes for CAISESMAGGNTEAFF.

This chain joins TRBV5-4 and TRBJ2-1; 11 positions match TRBD2. CDR3 length equals 16 residues. Trimming at V came to 4 bases and at J to 4 bases, leaving 7 bases not matched to a gene. The V gene's germline CDR1 is SGHNT and CDR2 YYREEE (reference sequence). The CDR3 nucleotides read TGTGCCAGCAGCCCGACCGGGACTAGCGGATACAATGAGCAGTTCTTC. Translated, it gives CASSPTGTSGYNEQFF.

This rearrangement joins TRBV9 to TRBJ2-1, with 10 bases aligning to TRBD2. V shed 3 bases, J shed 2 bases, and the junction held 2 bases outside the gene matches. The CDR3 runs 15 residues. Germline loops: CDR1 SGDLS, CDR2 YYNGEE. As DNA, the CDR3 is TGTGCCAGCAGCGCCCTAGCGGGAGCCTACAATGAGCAGTTCTTC. This translates into CASSALAGAYNEQFF.

This clone was picked up a small number of times. The chain recombines TRBV7-2 with TRBJ2-1; a possible D gene is TRBD2 (6 bases). V was cut by 3 bases and J by 10 bases, with 10 bases left in between. This CDR3 contains 12 residues. Germline CDR1 is SGHTA and CDR2 is FQGNSA. CDR3 bases: TGTGCCAGCAGCTTTACTGGGAGGGAGCAGTTCTTC. This sequence encodes CASSFTGREQFF.

J is TRBJ2-7 and V is TRBV7-2; D gene unclear. The CDR3 has 14 residues. Looked up from germline, CDR1 is SGHTA and CDR2 is FQGNSA. The V end lost 0 bases, the J end lost 3 bases, and 9 bases lay between the germline ends. The CDR3 spells CASSLAQLFYEQYF. CDR3 DNA sequence: TGTGCCAGCAGCTTAGCCCAGTTGTTCTACGAGCAGTACTTC.

This clone has more than one count but fewer than ten. V is TRBV18 and J is TRBJ1-4, with D possibly matching TRBD1 (6 bases). From germline, CDR1 is KGHSH and CDR2 LQKENI. This CDR3 is built from 16 residues. V dropped 3 bases and J dropped 2 bases, with 13 bases sitting between them. The CDR3 nucleotides read TGTGCCAGCTCACCTAAGCAGGGGTGGACTAATGAAAAACTGTTTTTT. It codes for CASSPKQGWTNEKLFF.

This clone was found a few times. The sample contains more than one DNA sequence encoding this CDR3. The chain recombines TRBV6-4 with TRBJ2-1, with 10 nucleotides matching TRBD2. Looked up from germline, CDR1 is MRHNA and CDR2 is SNTAGT. There are 15 residues in the CDR3. V trimming: 1 base; J trimming: 5 bases; junction bases outside the gene matches: 2. The CDR3 coding sequence is TGTGCCAGCAGTGACTTAACTAGCGGGAACAATGAGCAGTTCTTC. Translated: CASSDLTSGNNEQFF.

This clone turned up a few times. The CDR3 region is CASSLVFGGRAFF. The CDR3 coding sequence is TGTGCCAGCAGCTTAGTGTTCGGGGGTCGAGCTTTCTTT. The V gene is TRBV7-2, the J gene TRBJ1-1, with D perhaps matching TRBD1 (5 bases). The CDR3 has 13 amino acids. V lost 1 base and J lost 10, with 13 bases in between. Germline CDR1 is SGHTA and CDR2 is FQGNSA. Full variable domain (remainder filled in from reference TRBV7-2 and TRBJ1-1): GAGVSQSPSNKVTEKGKDVELRCDPISGHTALYWYRQSLGQGLEFLIYFQGNSAPDKSGLPSDRFSAERTGGSVSTLTIQRTQQEDSAVYLCASSLVFGGRAFFGQGTRLTVV.

The chain uses TRBV6-5 and TRBJ1-2; perhaps TRBD1 as D (5 bases). The CDR3 has 11 amino acids. The germline gives CDR1 MNHEY, CDR2 SVGAGI. CDR3 amino acids: CALTGFYGYTF. The CDR3 DNA is TGTGCTCTAACAGGATTCTATGGCTACACCTTC.

V usage is TRBV7-2 and J usage is TRBJ1-3; D is unclear. CDR3 size: 15 residues. V was clipped by 8 bases and J by 3 bases, with 17 bases between them. Germline loops: CDR1 SGHTA, CDR2 FQGNSA. CDR3 amino acids: CASCRAVPGGNTIYF. CDR3 bases: TGTGCCAGCTGCCGAGCGGTCCCGGGTGGAAACACCATATATTTT.

Only a few counts were recorded for this clone. CDR3: CASSLGGQVAYEQYF. The CDR3 bases are TGTGCCAGTAGTCTCGGGGGACAGGTTGCCTACGAGCAGTACTTC. The rearrangement links TRBV19 to TRBJ2-7; 8 bases align to TRBD1. The J segment lost 2 bases and the V segment lost 5 bases, leaving 8 bases of the junction unmatched. The CDR3 extends over 15 amino acids. Per the germline V gene, CDR1 is LNHDA and CDR2 is SQIVND (reference sequence).

The chain combines TRBV7-3 with TRBJ2-2, with 8 positions matching TRBD1. In germline, CDR1 is SGHTA, CDR2 FQGTGA. With V trimmed by 0 bases and J by 0 bases, 3 bases remained unmatched. The CDR3 consists of 17 residues. In DNA, the CDR3 is TGTGCCAGCAGCTTAACGATGGACAGGGCGAACACCGGGGAGCTGTTTTTT. This translates into CASSLTMDRANTGELFF.

This clone was observed a single time. The rearrangement joins TRBV9 to TRBJ2-7, with 11 bases that match TRBD1. J was trimmed by 6 bases and V by 3 bases; bases with no gene match: 8. Germline CDR1 SGDLS, CDR2 YYNGEE. The CDR3 spans 15 residues. The CDR3 region has the DNA TGTGCCAGCAGCGCCGGGACAGGGGGTTTGAGCGAGCAGTACTTC. It encodes CASSAGTGGLSEQYF.